These 24 T cell receptor beta chains were all obtained from the same sample, sequenced in a study of shared clonotypes between healthy human individuals. Measured with immunoSEQ multiplex PCR; TCRdb has only the in-frame clones, and not every one. The table shows about 520,000 clones, with 95% to 96% occurring only once. The sample consisted of naive CD4+ T cells sorted from blood. Regarding subset: CD45RA+ positively selected. Receptors originate from a woman between 25 and 40 years old in good health.

The V call is TRBV18, the J call TRBJ2-3; D remains unclear. CDR1 and CDR2 (germline): KGHSH, LQKENI. This CDR3 contains 14 residues. Trimming removed 6 bases from V and 3 bases from J, with 13 bases in between. CDR3 amino acids: CASSLTAMTDTQYF. As DNA, the CDR3 is TGTGCCAGCTCCCTTACGGCCATGACAGATACGCAGTATTTT.

This clone was detected once. The rearrangement joins TRBV5-1 to TRBJ2-3; no clear D gene. Trimming cost V 4 bases and J 2 bases, with 11 bases left between them. CDR3 size: 14 residues. Germline CDR1 SGHRS, CDR2 YFSETQ. The CDR3 is CASSPRADTDTQYF. CDR3 DNA: TGCGCCAGCAGCCCCCGGGCTGACACAGATACGCAGTATTTT. The full variable domain, with the rest looked up from reference TRBV5-1 and TRBJ2-3, is KAGVTQTPRYLIKTRGQQVTLSCSPISGHRSVSWYQQTPGQGLQFLFEYFSETQRNKGNFPGRFSGRQFSNSRSEMNVSTLELGDSALYLCASSPRADTDTQYFGPGTRLTVL.

The chain links TRBV4-1 to TRBJ2-2; TRBD1 matches 7 bases. Trimming cost V 4 bases and J 8 bases; bases outside gene matches: 7. The CDR3 loop spans 14 amino acids. Germline CDR1 reads MGHRA; CDR2 reads YSYEKL. CDR3 sequence (DNA): TGCGCCAGCAGCCCCGGGATCAGGGGGGGGGAGCTGTTTTTT. Its protein product is CASSPGIRGGELFF.

The V gene is TRBV7-9, the J gene TRBJ1-2, with D unclear. Germline CDR1 SEHNR, CDR2 FQNEAQ (reference sequence). CDR3 length: 15 amino acids. Trimming removed 6 bases from V and 1 base from J, with 15 bases in between. Here the CDR3 DNA reads TGTGCCAGCAGACCACTACGCATGGATAACTATGGCTACACCTTC. This translates into CASRPLRMDNYGYTF.

The chain links TRBV7-8 to TRBJ2-3, with 12 nucleotides matching TRBD2. The trim removed 3 bases at V and 1 base at J, leaving 8 bases unmatched. Germline V gene sequence: CDR1 SGHVS, CDR2 FQNEAQ. This CDR3 comprises 18 residues. The CDR3 sequence: CASSLRTSGKGGTDTQYF. The CDR3 region has the DNA TGTGCCAGCAGCTTGCGGACTAGCGGGAAGGGGGGCACAGATACGCAGTATTTT.

The chain recombines TRBV5-1 with TRBJ2-7; D perhaps matches TRBD2 (6 bases). Trimming shortened V by 5 bases and J by 0 bases, and 18 bases separated the two germline ends. This CDR3 spans 16 amino acids. Germline assignment: CDR1 SGHRS and CDR2 YFSETQ. CDR3 protein: CASRGGPWVSSYEQYF. The DNA of the CDR3 is TGCGCCAGCAGGGGGGGACCGTGGGTTAGCTCCTACGAGCAGTACTTC.

This chain uses TRBV5-4 with TRBJ2-5, with 9 bases fitting TRBD2. The CDR3 consists of 14 residues. The germline CDR1 and CDR2 sequences are SGHNT and YYREEE (reference sequence). The ends lost 4 bases at V and 4 bases at J; junction bases unmatched: 5. CDR3 sequence: CASSIAGEVETQYF. CDR3 DNA sequence: TGTGCCAGCAGCATAGCGGGAGAGGTAGAGACCCAGTACTTC.

This clone appeared a single time. The chain combines TRBV10-3 with TRBJ2-5, with TRBD2 matching over 7 bases. CDR3 length equals 11 residues. V shed 6 bases, J shed 5 bases, and the junction held 0 bases outside the gene matches. The germline CDR1 and CDR2 sequences are ENHRY and SYGVKD. CDR3 protein: CAIRGGETQYF. The CDR3 DNA sequence: TGTGCCATCAGGGGGGGGGAGACCCAGTACTTC.

This sequence joins TRBV28 and TRBJ1-1, with D perhaps matching TRBD1 (5 bases). The germline V and J ends were trimmed by 10 bases and 4 bases, with 13 bases remaining between them. Germline V gene data show CDR1 as MDHEN and CDR2 as SYDVKM. The CDR3 sequence is 12 residues long. The CDR3 sequence: CATLQGFTEAFF. The CDR3 nucleotides read TGTGCCACCCTCCAGGGCTTCACTGAAGCTTTCTTT. Using reference TRBV28 and TRBJ1-1 for the parts outside the CDR3, the full variable domain is DVKVTQSSRYLVKRTGEKVFLECVQDMDHENMFWYRQDPGLGLRLIYFSYDVKMKEKGDIPEGYSVSREKKERFSLILESASTNQTSMYLCATLQGFTEAFFGQGTRLTVV.

The CDR3 coding sequence is TGTGCCAGCAGTCCCCCCTACCCCAGATCCTACAATGAGCAGTTCTTC. Encoded protein: CASSPPYPRSYNEQFF. The chain joins TRBV28 to TRBJ2-1; D is undetermined. V lost 5 bases and J lost 1, with 15 bases in between. CDR3 size: 16 residues. Germline CDR1 reads MDHEN; CDR2 reads SYDVKM.

The CDR3 sequence: CASSLSWNTGELFF. In nucleotides, the CDR3 is TGTGCCAGCAGTTTATCATGGAACACCGGGGAGCTGTTTTTT. The genes are TRBV27 and TRBJ2-2; D gene unclear. Germline V lookup: CDR1 MNHEY, CDR2 SMNVEV (reference sequence). This CDR3 has 14 residues. V was trimmed by 0 bases and J by 1 base, leaving 3 bases between them.

The chain carries TRBV13 and TRBJ2-1; TRBD2 matches at 13 bases. This CDR3 has 15 amino acids. Germline lookup yields CDR1 PRHDT and CDR2 FYEKMQ (reference sequence). The V gene end was trimmed by 5 bases and the J gene end by 7 bases; junction bases not matched to a gene: 5. Here the CDR3 DNA reads TGTGCCAGCAGCGGGGGACTAGCGGGAAAGAATGAGCAGTTCTTC. Translation: CASSGGLAGKNEQFF.

V usage is TRBV5-4 and J usage is TRBJ2-4, with TRBD2 matching 10 bases. The CDR3 totals 16 residues. V dropped 3 bases and J dropped 10; count of bases not matched to a gene: 13. CDR1 is SGHNT, CDR2 YYREEE, per germline (reference sequence). CDR3 DNA sequence: TGTGCCAGCAGCTCGACGTCTAGCGGGAGTCTTCGAATTCAGTACTTC. Amino acids: CASSSTSSGSLRIQYF.

This chain joins TRBV15 and TRBJ2-1, with D tentatively TRBD2 (5 bases). The germline gives CDR1 LNHNV, CDR2 YYDKDF (reference sequence). CDR3 length: 16 residues. Trimming stripped 0 bases from V and 7 bases from J, with 16 bases between. The CDR3 reads CATSRDYGGSGNEQFF. Written as DNA, the CDR3 is TGTGCCACCAGCAGAGATTACGGAGGCAGTGGGAATGAGCAGTTCTTC.

The chain has TRBV29-1 and TRBJ2-7; the match to TRBD1 covers 11 bases. Losses at the gene ends were 7 bases for V and 2 bases for J; bases not matched to a gene: 7. The CDR3 loop spans 14 amino acids. Germline V gene sequence: CDR1 SQVTM, CDR2 ANQGSEA. The CDR3 spells CSASGDRGTYEQYF. As DNA, the CDR3 is TGCAGCGCCTCGGGGGACAGGGGGACCTACGAGCAGTACTTC.

This chain links TRBV5-1 with TRBJ2-3; 10 nucleotides match TRBD2. The junction had 1 base not matched to a gene; V was cut back by 0 bases and J by 0 bases. The CDR3 extends over 16 amino acids. The germline V gene encodes CDR1 SGHRS and CDR2 YFSETQ. The CDR3, as DNA: TGCGCCAGCAGCTTGGAACTAGCGGGAAGCACAGATACGCAGTATTTT. Protein: CASSLELAGSTDTQYF.

The chain is built from TRBV18 and TRBJ2-3, with D uncertain. V gave up 3 bases and J gave up 0 bases, with 10 bases separating them. Germline assignment: CDR1 KGHSH and CDR2 LQKENI. The CDR3 loop spans 15 amino acids. The CDR3 nucleotides are TGTGCCAGCTCACCGCTCGGAACTAGCACAGATACGCAGTATTTT. It translates to CASSPLGTSTDTQYF.

The chain has TRBV19 and TRBJ1-4, with D perhaps matching TRBD1 (6 bases). CDR1 LNHDA and CDR2 SQIVND come from the germline V gene (reference sequence). V lost 3 bases, J lost 10 bases, and 15 bases lay in between. The CDR3 is made up of 14 amino acids. CDR3 bases: TGTGCCAGTAGTATTGACGGCGAGGGGGGAAAACTGTTTTTT. It yields the protein CASSIDGEGGKLFF.

The rearrangement joins TRBV6-4 to TRBJ2-7; TRBD2 is a possible D gene (6 bases). CDR3 size: 19 residues. V dropped 6 bases and J dropped 3 bases, with 30 bases sitting between them. Germline V gene lookup returns CDR1 MRHNA and CDR2 SNTAGT. Written as DNA, the CDR3 is TGTGCCAGCAGAATCCGCCGCTCCGGGACTCCCCGACGGGGCTACGAGCAGTACTTC. This translates into CASRIRRSGTPRRGYEQYF.

This chain uses TRBV30 with TRBJ2-1; D call uncertain. The CDR3 is 11 amino acids. The V and J ends lost 0 bases and 8 bases respectively, with 5 bases between them. The germline CDR1 and CDR2 sequences are GTSNPN and SVGIG (reference sequence). The CDR3 bases are TGTGCCTGGAGTGTATCCCATGAGCAGTTCTTC. It yields the protein CAWSVSHEQFF. Based on the CDR3 plus reference TRBV30 and TRBJ2-1, the full variable domain is SQTIHQWPATLVQPVGSPLSLECTVEGTSNPNLYWYRQAAGRGLQLLFYSVGIGQISSEVPQNLSASRPQDRQFILSSKKLLLSDSGFYLCAWSVSHEQFFGPGTRLTVL.

The rearrangement joins TRBV28 to TRBJ1-1; D gene ambiguous. The CDR3 consists of 13 residues. Germline loops: CDR1 MDHEN, CDR2 SYDVKM. Trimming took 5 bases from V and 6 from J, leaving 13 bases between them. This chain's CDR3 is CASSHTPAPEAFF. The CDR3 nucleotides are TGTGCCAGCAGTCACACCCCGGCACCTGAAGCTTTCTTT.

This clone has only one observation. The chain couples TRBV18 to TRBJ1-2, with no clear D. The ends were cut back, 4 bases at V and 5 bases at J, with 17 bases in the middle. This CDR3 is built from 15 residues. The germline gives CDR1 KGHSH, CDR2 LQKENI. CDR3 bases: TGTGCCAGCTCACTAATTGGGGTAAAAGATTATGGCTACACCTTC. It encodes CASSLIGVKDYGYTF.

This chain uses TRBV5-1 with TRBJ1-1; TRBD1 matches at 8 bases. CDR1 and CDR2 (germline): SGHRS, YFSETQ. The CDR3 has 15 amino acids. With V trimmed by 4 bases and J by 1 base, 6 bases remained unmatched. The CDR3, as DNA: TGCGCCAGCAGCAACGGACAGGGTGGGAACACTGAAGCTTTCTTT. This gives the protein CASSNGQGGNTEAFF. The full variable domain, rest sourced from reference TRBV5-1 and TRBJ1-1, is KAGVTQTPRYLIKTRGQQVTLSCSPISGHRSVSWYQQTPGQGLQFLFEYFSETQRNKGNFPGRFSGRQFSNSRSEMNVSTLELGDSALYLCASSNGQGGNTEAFFGQGTRLTVV.

This clone was detected only once. The V and J genes are TRBV28 and TRBJ1-6; 8 bases line up with TRBD1. The germline CDR1 and CDR2 sequences are MDHEN and SYDVKM. After removal of 5 bases from V and 4 bases from J, the junction contained 1 base not matched to a gene. The CDR3 runs 14 residues. The CDR3 DNA follows: TGTGCCAGCAGTCGGACAGGGTATAATTCACCCCTCCACTTT. As protein: CASSRTGYNSPLHF.